The subject of this entry is one TCR beta chain. CDR1 and CDR2 from the germline V gene are LGHDT and YNNKEL (reference sequence). The CDR3 runs 12 residues. V was trimmed by 3 bases and J by 2 bases, leaving 2 bases between them. This specimen comes from a study of Graves' ophthalmopathy and Graves' hyperthyroidism. The TCR beta CDR3 regions underwent amplification from RNA transcripts. First-round RT-PCR relied on HTBI primers, and a second-round multiplex PCR came next. Each CDR3 protein gets one entry after TCRdb re-called the multiplex PCR reads with MiXCR. This repertoire shows 500,000 to 700,000 distinct CDR3 sequences, over 20% found once; its top ten account for roughly 7.4%.

Sequencing was performed on peripheral blood. This chain uses TRBV3-1 with TRBJ1-3; no reliable D call. This clonotype originated in a woman in her late teens or twenties with stable Graves' hyperthyroidism. Some clones in this sample may be carry-over from other donors' samples. The CDR3, as DNA: TGTGCCAGCAGCCAGACTGGAAACACCATATATTTT. It specifies CASSQTGNTIYF. Filled out from reference TRBV3-1 and TRBJ1-3, the complete variable domain reads DTAVSQTPKYLVTQMGNDKSIKCEQNLGHDTMYWYKQDSKKFLKIMFSYNNKELIINETVPNRFSPKSPDKAHLNLHINSLELGDSAVYFCASSQTGNTIYFGEGSWLTVV.